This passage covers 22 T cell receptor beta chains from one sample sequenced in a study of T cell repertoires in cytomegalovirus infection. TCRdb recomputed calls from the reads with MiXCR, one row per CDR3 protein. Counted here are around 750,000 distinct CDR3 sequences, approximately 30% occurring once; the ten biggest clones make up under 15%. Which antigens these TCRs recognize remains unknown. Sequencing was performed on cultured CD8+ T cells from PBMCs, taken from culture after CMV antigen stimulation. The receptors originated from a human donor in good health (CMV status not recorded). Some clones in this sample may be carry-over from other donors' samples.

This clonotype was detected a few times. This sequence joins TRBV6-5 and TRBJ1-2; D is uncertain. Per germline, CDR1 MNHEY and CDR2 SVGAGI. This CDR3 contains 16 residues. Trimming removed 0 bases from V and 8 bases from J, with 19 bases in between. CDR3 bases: TGTGCCAGCAGTTACTCACCCGGAAGGGAGAGTGAGGGCTACACCTTC. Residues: CASSYSPGRESEGYTF.

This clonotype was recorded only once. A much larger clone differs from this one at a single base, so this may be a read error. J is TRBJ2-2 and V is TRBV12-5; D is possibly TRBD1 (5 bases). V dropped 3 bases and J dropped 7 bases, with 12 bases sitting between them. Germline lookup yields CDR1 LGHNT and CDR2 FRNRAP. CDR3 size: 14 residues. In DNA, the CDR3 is TGTGCTAGTGGTTTTGGGTCCGGACACGGGGAGCTGTTTTTT. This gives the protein CASGFGSGHGELFF.

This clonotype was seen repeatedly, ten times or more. CDR3 nucleotides: TGTGCCAGCAGTTACGTAAAGAACTATGGCTACACCTTC. This translates into CASSYVKNYGYTF. This chain uses TRBV6-5 with TRBJ1-2; D remains unclear. The germline CDR1 and CDR2 sequences are MNHEY and SVGAGI. V lost 2 bases, J lost 2 bases, and 6 bases lay in between. The length of the CDR3 is 13 residues.

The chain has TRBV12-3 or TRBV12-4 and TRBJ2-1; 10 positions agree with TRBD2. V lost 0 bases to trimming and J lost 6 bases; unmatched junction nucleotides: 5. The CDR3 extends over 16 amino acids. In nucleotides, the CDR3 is TGTGCCAGCAGTTTAGCGGTCCTAGCGGGGGTCAATGAGCAGTTCTTC. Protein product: CASSLAVLAGVNEQFF.

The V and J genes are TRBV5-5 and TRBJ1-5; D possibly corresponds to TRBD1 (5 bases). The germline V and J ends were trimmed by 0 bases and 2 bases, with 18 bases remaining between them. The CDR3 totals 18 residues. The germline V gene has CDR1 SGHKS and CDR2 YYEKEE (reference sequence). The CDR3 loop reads CASSLEAGLGGGNQPQHF. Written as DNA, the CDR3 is TGTGCCAGCAGCTTGGAGGCAGGGCTCGGAGGGGGCAATCAGCCCCAGCATTTT.

The CDR3 loop is CASGETEYGYTF. CDR3 bases: TGTGCTAGTGGAGAAACGGAGTATGGCTACACCTTC. The chain links TRBV12-5 to TRBJ1-2; D remains ambiguous. Germline loops: CDR1 LGHNT, CDR2 FRNRAP. CDR3 length equals 12 residues. V lost 6 bases and J lost 5, with 10 bases in between.

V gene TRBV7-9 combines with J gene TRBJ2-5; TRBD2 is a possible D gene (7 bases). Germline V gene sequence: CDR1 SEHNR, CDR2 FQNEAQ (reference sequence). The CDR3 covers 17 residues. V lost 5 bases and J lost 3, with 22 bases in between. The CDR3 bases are TGTGCCAGCAGCACTATCCTTGATGGGGGGGCTAAAGAGACCCAGTACTTC. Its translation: CASSTILDGGAKETQYF.

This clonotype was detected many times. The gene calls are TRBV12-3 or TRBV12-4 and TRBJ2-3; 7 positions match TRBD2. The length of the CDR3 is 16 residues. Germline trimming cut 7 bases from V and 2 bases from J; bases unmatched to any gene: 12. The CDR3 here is CASTSTSRGDTDTQYF. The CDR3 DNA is TGTGCCAGCACCTCCACTTCACGGGGGGACACAGATACGCAGTATTTT.

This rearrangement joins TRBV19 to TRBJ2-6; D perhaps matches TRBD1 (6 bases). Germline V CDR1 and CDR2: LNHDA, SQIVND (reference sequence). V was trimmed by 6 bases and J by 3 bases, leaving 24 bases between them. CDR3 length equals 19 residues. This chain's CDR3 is CASSIQLGGMGRGANVLTF. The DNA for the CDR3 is TGTGCCAGTAGCATTCAGTTAGGGGGAATGGGTCGTGGGGCCAACGTCCTGACTTTC.

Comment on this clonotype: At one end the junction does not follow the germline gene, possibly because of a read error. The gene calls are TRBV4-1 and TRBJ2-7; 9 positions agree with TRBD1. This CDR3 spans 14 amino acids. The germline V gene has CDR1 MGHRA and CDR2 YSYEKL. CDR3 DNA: TGCGTCAGCGGAAGGACAGGGGAGGTCTACGAGCAGTACTTC. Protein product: CVSGRTGEVYEQYF.

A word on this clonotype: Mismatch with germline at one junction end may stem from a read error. The CDR3 reads CASSLNFRFQPRHF. CDR3 DNA sequence: TGTGCCAGCAGCCTTAACTTTAGATTTCAGCCCCGGCATTTT. The chain uses TRBV6-5 and TRBJ1-5; no reliable D call. This CDR3 is built from 14 residues. From germline, CDR1 is MNHEY and CDR2 SVGAGI.

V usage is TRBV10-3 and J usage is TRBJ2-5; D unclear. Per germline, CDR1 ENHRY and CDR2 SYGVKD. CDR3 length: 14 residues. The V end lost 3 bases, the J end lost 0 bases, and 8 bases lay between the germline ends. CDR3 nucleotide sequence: TGTGCCATCAGTGACCCTACGTACCAAGAGACCCAGTACTTC. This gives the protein CAISDPTYQETQYF.

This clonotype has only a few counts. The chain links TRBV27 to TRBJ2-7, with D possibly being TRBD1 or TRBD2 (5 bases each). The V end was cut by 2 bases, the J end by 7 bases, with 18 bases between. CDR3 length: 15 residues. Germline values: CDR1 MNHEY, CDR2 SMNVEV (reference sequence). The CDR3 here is CASSLTGTLAAEQYV. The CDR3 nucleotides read TGTGCCAGCAGTTTAACCGGGACCCTAGCCGCTGAGCAGTACGTC.

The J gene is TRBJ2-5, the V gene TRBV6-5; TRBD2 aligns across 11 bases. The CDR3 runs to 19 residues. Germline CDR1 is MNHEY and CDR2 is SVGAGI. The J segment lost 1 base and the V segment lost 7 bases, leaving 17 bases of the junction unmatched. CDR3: CASTSSGGPDQWVQETQYF. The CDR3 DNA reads TGTGCCAGCACCTCTAGCGGGGGGCCCGACCAATGGGTCCAAGAGACCCAGTACTTC.

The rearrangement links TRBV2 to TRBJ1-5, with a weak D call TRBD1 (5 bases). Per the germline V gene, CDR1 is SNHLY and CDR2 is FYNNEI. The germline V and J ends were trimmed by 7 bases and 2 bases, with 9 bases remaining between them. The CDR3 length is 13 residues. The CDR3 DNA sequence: TGTGCCAGCATCGGGGCCCGCAATCAGCCCCAGCATTTT. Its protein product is CASIGARNQPQHF.

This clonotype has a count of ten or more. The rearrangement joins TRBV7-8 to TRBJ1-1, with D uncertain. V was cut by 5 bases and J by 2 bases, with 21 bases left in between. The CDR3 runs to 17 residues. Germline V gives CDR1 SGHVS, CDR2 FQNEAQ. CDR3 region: CASSAGRGSSANTEAFF. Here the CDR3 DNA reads TGTGCCAGCAGCGCAGGTCGGGGATCCTCCGCAAACACTGAAGCTTTCTTT.

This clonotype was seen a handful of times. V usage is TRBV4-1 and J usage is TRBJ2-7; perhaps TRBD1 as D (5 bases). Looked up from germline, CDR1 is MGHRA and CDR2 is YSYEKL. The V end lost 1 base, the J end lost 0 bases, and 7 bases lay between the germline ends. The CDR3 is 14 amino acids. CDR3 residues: CASSQATGSYEQYV. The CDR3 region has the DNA TGCGCCAGCAGCCAAGCTACAGGCTCCTACGAGCAGTACGTC.

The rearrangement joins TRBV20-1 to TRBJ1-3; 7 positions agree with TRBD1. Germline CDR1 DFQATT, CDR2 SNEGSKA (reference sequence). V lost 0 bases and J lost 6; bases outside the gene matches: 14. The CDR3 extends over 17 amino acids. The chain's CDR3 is CSARDYKARQGENTIYF. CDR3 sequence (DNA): TGCAGTGCTAGAGATTATAAAGCACGGCAGGGGGAAAACACCATATATTTT.

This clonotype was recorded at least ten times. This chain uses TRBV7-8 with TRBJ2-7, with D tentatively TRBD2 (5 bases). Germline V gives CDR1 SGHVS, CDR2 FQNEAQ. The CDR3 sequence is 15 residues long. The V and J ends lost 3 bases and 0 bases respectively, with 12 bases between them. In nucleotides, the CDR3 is TGTGCCAGCAGCTTTTCGGAGGAGAGCTCCTACGAGCAGTACGTC. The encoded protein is CASSFSEESSYEQYV.

DNA for the CDR3: TGTGCCAGCAGTTCCGCGGCTAGCTCCTACAATGAGCAGTTCTTC. Its translation: CASSSAASSYNEQFF. The genes are TRBV6-8 and TRBJ2-1; D ambiguous. V was pared by 4 bases and J by 0 bases, with 10 bases between. CDR3 length: 15 residues. CDR1 is MNHGY, CDR2 SAAAGT, per germline.

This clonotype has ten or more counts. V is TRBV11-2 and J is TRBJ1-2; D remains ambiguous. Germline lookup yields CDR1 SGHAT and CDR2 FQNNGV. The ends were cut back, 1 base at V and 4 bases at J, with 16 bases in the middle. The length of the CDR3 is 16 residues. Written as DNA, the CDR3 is TGTGCCAGCAGCTTAGGACCGGGTCCCCCCTTCTATGGCTACACCTTC. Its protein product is CASSLGPGPPFYGYTF.

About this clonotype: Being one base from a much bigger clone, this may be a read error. The CDR3 sequence is CASSRERLPHQETQYF. The CDR3 DNA reads as TGTGCCAGCAGCCGGGAGAGACTCCCACACCAAGAGACCCAGTACTTC. The rearrangement joins TRBV7-2 to TRBJ2-5; possibly TRBD2 for D (6 bases). The CDR3 consists of 16 residues. Germline V CDR1 and CDR2: SGHTA, FQGNSA. V lost 5 bases and J 0 bases, leaving 16 bases between the germline ends.